The next 3 T cell receptor beta chains were all read from a single sample in a study of Graves' ophthalmopathy and Graves' hyperthyroidism. CDR3 regions of TCR beta were amplified from RNA transcripts. After a first-round RT-PCR with HTBI primers, a second-round multiplex PCR was run. MiXCR, run by TCRdb on the multiplex PCR reads, gives a single entry per CDR3 protein. Among some 750,000 distinct CDR3 sequences listed, roughly 41% were seen once. Sequencing input: peripheral blood. These receptors were taken from an adult man with Graves' ophthalmopathy.

The V and J genes are TRBV20-1 and TRBJ1-3; a weak D match, TRBD1 (6 bases). The CDR3 contains 15 residues. Germline CDR1 and CDR2: DFQATT and SNEGSKA (reference sequence). The V end lost 1 base, the J end lost 0 bases, and 10 bases lay between the germline ends. The CDR3 sequence: CSARGTQGSGNTIYF. CDR3 nucleotide sequence: TGCAGTGCTAGAGGCACACAGGGCTCTGGAAACACCATATATTTT.

This clonotype was counted only a few times. J is TRBJ1-2 and V is TRBV20-1, with 7 bases matching TRBD1. Germline V gene data show CDR1 as DFQATT and CDR2 as SNEGSKA (reference sequence). V gave up 3 bases and J gave up 0 bases; unmatched junction bases: 10. This CDR3 comprises 16 residues. The CDR3 DNA sequence: TGCAGTGCTAGCCCGGGACAGAAGAATTCTAACTATGGCTACACCTTC. As protein: CSASPGQKNSNYGYTF.

In its sample, this clonotype was seen many times. The chain combines TRBV29-1 with TRBJ1-1, with 7 bases identical to TRBD1. The V gene's germline CDR1 is SQVTM and CDR2 ANQGSEA. This CDR3 has 15 residues. J was trimmed by 5 bases and V by 1 base; bases with no gene match: 10. CDR3 residues: CSVEVPDRVGTEAFF. CDR3 nucleotides: TGCAGCGTTGAAGTGCCCGACAGGGTGGGAACTGAAGCTTTCTTT.